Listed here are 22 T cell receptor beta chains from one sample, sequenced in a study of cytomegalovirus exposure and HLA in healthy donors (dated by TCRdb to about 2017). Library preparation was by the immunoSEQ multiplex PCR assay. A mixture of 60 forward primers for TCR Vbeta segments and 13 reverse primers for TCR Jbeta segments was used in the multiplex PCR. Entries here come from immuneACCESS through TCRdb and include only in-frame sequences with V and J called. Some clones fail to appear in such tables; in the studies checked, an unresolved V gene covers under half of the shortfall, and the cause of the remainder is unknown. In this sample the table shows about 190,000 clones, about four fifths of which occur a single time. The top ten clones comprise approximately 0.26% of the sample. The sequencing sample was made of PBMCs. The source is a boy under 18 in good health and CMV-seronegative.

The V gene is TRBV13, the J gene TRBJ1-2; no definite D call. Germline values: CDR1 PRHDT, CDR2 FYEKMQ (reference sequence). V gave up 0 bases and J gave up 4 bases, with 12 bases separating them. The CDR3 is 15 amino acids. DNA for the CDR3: TGTGCCAGCAGCTTAGGCCTAAGTTCGGGCTATGGCTACACCTTC. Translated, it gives CASSLGLSSGYGYTF.

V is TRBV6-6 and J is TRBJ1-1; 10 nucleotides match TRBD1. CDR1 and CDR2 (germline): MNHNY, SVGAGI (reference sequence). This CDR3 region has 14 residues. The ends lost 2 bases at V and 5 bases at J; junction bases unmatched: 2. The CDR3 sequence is CASSYGQGETEAFF. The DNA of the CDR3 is TGTGCCAGCAGTTACGGACAGGGGGAGACTGAAGCTTTCTTT.

CDR3 nucleotide sequence: TGTGCCAGCAGTTCGTCCGGACACTCCACTGAAGCTTTCTTT. Translated: CASSSSGHSTEAFF. The genes are TRBV27 and TRBJ1-1; maybe TRBD1 (5 bases). Germline assignment: CDR1 MNHEY and CDR2 SMNVEV (reference sequence). The CDR3 extends over 14 amino acids. V lost 4 bases and J 4 bases, leaving 13 bases between the germline ends.

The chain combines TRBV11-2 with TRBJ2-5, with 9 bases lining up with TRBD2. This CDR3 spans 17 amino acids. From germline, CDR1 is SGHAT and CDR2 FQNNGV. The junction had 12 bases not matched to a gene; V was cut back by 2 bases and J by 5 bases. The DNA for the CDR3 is TGTGCCAGCAGCTTAAAGAAGTTGCGGGAGGGCCTGGAGACCCAGTACTTC. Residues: CASSLKKLREGLETQYF.

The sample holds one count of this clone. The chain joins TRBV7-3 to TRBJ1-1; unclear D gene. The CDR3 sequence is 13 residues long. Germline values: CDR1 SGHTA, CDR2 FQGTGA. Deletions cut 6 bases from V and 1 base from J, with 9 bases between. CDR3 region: CASRSQENTEAFF. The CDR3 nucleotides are TGTGCCAGCAGATCGCAGGAGAACACTGAAGCTTTCTTT.

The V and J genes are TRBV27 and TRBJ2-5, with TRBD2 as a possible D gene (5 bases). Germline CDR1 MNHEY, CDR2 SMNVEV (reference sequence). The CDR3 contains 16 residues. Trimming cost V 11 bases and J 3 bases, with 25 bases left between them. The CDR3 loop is CAALGRIAMHEETQYF. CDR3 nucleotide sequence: TGTGCCGCCCTGGGCCGAATAGCGATGCACGAAGAGACCCAGTACTTC.

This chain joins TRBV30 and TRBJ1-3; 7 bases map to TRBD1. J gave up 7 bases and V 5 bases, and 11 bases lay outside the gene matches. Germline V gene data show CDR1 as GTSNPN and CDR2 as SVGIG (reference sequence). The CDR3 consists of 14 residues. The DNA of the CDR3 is TGTGCCTGGGCCAGGGGGATGGTTCAGAACACCATATATTTT. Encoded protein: CAWARGMVQNTIYF.

The DNA for the CDR3 is TGTGCCAGCAGCCTCCCGGGTGACAGGGTCGACACTGAAGCTTTCTTT. Amino acid sequence: CASSLPGDRVDTEAFF. The chain uses TRBV9 and TRBJ1-1, with 7 bases lining up with TRBD1. V lost 4 bases and J lost 3; bases outside the gene matches: 12. The CDR3 runs to 16 residues. Germline values: CDR1 SGDLS, CDR2 YYNGEE.

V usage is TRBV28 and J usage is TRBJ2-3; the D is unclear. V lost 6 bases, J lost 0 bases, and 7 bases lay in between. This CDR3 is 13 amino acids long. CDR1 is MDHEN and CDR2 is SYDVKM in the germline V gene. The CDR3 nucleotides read TGTGCCAGCAGCCCCCCTAGCACAGATACGCAGTATTTT. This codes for CASSPPSTDTQYF.

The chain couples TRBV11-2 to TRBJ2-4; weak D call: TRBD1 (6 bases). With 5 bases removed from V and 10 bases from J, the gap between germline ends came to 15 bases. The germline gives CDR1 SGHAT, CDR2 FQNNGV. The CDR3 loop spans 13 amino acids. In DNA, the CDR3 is TGTGCCAGCAGCGTAGGGACAAGGAGTATTCAGTACTTC. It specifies CASSVGTRSIQYF.

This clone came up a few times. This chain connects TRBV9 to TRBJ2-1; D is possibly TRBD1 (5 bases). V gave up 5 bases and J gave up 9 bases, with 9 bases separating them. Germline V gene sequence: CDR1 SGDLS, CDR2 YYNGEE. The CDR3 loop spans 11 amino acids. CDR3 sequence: CASSERGEQFF. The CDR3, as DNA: TGTGCCAGCAGTGAAAGGGGTGAGCAGTTCTTC.

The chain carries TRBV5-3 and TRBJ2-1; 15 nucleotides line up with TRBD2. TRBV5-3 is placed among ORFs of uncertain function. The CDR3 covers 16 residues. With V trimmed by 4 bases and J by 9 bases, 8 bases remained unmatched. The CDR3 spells CARSRGLAGGWGEQFF. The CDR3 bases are TGTGCCAGAAGCAGGGGACTAGCGGGAGGATGGGGTGAGCAGTTCTTC.

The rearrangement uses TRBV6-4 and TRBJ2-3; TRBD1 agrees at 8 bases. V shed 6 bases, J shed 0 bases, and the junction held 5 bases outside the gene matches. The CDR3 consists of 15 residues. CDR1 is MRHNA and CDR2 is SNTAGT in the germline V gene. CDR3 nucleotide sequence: TGTGCCAGCAGCACGACAGGGGAGAGCACAGATACGCAGTATTTT. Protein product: CASSTTGESTDTQYF.

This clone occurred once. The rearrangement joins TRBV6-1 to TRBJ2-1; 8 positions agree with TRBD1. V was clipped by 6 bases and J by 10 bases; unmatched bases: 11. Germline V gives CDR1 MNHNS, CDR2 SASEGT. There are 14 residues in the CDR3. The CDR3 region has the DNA TGTGCCAGCAGCCCATGGACAGGGACCAACGAGCAGTTCTTC. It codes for CASSPWTGTNEQFF.

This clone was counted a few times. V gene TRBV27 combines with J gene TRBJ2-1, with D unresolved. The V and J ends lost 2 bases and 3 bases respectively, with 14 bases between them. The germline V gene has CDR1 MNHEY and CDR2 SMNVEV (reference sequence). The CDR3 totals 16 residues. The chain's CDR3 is CASSLARLPNYNEQFF. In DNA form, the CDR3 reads TGTGCCAGCAGTTTAGCCCGGTTGCCGAACTACAATGAGCAGTTCTTC.

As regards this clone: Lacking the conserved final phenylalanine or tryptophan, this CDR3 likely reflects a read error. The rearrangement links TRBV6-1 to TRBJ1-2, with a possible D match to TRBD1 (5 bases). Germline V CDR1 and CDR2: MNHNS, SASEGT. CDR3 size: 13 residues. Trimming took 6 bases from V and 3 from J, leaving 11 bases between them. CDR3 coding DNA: TGTGCCAGCAGCAATGGGGGGGACTATGGCTACACCTCC. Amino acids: CASSNGGDYGYTS.

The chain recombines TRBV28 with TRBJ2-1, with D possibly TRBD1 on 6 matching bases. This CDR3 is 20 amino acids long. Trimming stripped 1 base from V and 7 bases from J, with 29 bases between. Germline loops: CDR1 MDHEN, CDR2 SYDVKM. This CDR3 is CASSLLKKMRGIAPFNEQFF. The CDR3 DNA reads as TGTGCCAGCAGTTTATTGAAGAAAATGAGGGGGATAGCCCCTTTTAATGAGCAGTTCTTC.

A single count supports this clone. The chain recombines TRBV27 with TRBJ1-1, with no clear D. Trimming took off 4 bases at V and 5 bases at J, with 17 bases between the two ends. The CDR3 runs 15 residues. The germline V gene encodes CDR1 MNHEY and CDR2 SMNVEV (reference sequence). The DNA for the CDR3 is TGTGCCAGCAGTTCTCCGACTACCGATGGGACTGAAGCTTTCTTT. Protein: CASSSPTTDGTEAFF.

CDR3 nucleotides: TGTGCCAGCAGTCGTTTGGTAATTAGCGGGAGGGTAAGTGATGAGCAGTTCTTC. Translated, it gives CASSRLVISGRVSDEQFF. The rearrangement links TRBV25-1 to TRBJ2-1, with 11 bases that match TRBD2. V gave up 5 bases and J gave up 8 bases; unmatched junction bases: 17. The CDR3 is 18 amino acids. Germline lookup yields CDR1 MGHDK and CDR2 SYGVNS. Looking up the rest from reference TRBV25-1 and TRBJ2-1 gives the full variable domain: EADIYQTPRYLVIGTGKKITLECSQTMGHDKMYWYQQDPGMELHLIHYSYGVNSTEKGDLSSESTVSRIRTEHFPLTLESARPSHTSQYLCASSRLVISGRVSDEQFFGPGTRLTVL.

CDR3 region: CASSPRLRSYEQYF. DNA for the CDR3: TGTGCCAGCAGCCCCCGTCTCCGCTCCTACGAGCAGTACTTC. The chain carries TRBV7-2 and TRBJ2-7, with D unresolved. V was pared by 5 bases and J by 0 bases, with 11 bases between. Germline V gives CDR1 SGHTA, CDR2 FQGNSA. The CDR3 runs 14 residues.

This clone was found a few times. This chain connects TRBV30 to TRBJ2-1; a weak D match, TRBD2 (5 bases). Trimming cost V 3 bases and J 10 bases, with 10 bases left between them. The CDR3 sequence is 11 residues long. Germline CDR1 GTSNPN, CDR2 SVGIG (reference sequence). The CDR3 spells CAWRAGGEQFF. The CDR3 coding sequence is TGTGCCTGGAGGGCGGGTGGAGAGCAGTTCTTC. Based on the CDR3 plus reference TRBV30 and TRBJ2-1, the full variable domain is SQTIHQWPATLVQPVGSPLSLECTVEGTSNPNLYWYRQAAGRGLQLLFYSVGIGQISSEVPQNLSASRPQDRQFILSSKKLLLSDSGFYLCAWRAGGEQFFGPGTRLTVL.

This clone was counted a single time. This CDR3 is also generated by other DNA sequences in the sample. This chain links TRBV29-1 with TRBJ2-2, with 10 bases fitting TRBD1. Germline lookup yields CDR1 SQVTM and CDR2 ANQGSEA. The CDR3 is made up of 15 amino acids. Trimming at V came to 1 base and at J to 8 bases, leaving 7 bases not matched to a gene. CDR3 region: CSVEGGQGGTGELFF. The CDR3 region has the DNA TGCAGCGTTGAAGGAGGACAGGGGGGCACTGGGGAGCTGTTTTTT.